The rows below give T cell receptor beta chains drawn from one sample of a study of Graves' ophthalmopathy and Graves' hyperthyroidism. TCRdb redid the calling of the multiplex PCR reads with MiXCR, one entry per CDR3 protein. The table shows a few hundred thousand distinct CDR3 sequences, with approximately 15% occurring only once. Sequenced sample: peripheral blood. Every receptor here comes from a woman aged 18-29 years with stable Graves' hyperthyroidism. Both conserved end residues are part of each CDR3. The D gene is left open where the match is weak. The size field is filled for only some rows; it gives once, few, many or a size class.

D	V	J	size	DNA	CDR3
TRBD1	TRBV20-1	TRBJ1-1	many	TGCAGTGCTGCAACAGGGGGCAGGACTGAAGCTTTCTTT	CSAATGGRTEAFF
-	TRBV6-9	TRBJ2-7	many	TGTGCCAGCACCCATTCCTACCGGGCCAACTACGAGCAGTACTTC	CASTHSYRANYEQYF
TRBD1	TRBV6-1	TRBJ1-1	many	TGTGCCATCCAGGGGGGGTGGTCCGAAGCTTTCTTT	CAIQGGWSEAFF
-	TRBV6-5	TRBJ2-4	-	TGTGCCAGCAGTTTAAACATTCAGTACTTC	CASSLNIQYF
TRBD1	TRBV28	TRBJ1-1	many	TGTGCCAGCGTCCCGACAGGGGACGGAATGAACACTGAAGCTTTCTTT	CASVPTGDGMNTEAFF
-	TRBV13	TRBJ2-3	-	TGTGCCAGCAGCCCCTTTGCGGTGCCCTACACAGATACGCAGTATTTT	CASSPFAVPYTDTQYF
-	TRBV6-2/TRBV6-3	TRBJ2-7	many	TGTGCCAGCAGTTACAGGGGGATGGATGAGCAGTACTTC	CASSYRGMDEQYF
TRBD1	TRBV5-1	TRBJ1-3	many	TGCGCCAGCAGCTGGACAGGGGGCTCTGGAAACACCATATATTTT	CASSWTGGSGNTIYF
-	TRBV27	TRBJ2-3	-	TGTGCCAGCAGTTATTCTAGCACAGATACGCAGTATTTT	CASSYSSTDTQYF
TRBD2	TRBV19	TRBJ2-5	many	TGTGCCACCTCTCACGGGGGGGCCGGAGAGACCCAGTACTTC	CATSHGGAGETQYF
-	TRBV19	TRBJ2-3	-	TGTGCCAGTAGTATCGACCCAAGGAAGCCCCAGTATTTT	CASSIDPRKPQYF
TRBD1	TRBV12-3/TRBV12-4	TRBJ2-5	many	TGTGCCAGCAGTTGGGCCGGGACAGGGGGCGCAGAGACCCAGTACTTC	CASSWAGTGGAETQYF
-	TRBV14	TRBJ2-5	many	TGTGCCAGCAGCCGAAGTGGAGTCCCCAGAGAGACCCAGTACTTC	CASSRSGVPRETQYF
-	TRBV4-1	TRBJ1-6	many	TGCGCCAGCAGCCAAGTCGGTAGCTCCTATAATTCACCCCTCCACTTT	CASSQVGSSYNSPLHF
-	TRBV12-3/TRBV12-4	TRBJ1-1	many	TGTGCCAGCAGTTTAGCGGGCCTAAATGGGCCCACTGAAGCTTTCTTT	CASSLAGLNGPTEAFF
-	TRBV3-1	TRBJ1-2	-	TGTGCCAGCAGCCACGCAACAGGGCCCTATGGCTACACCTTC	CASSHATGPYGYTF
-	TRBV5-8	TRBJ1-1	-	TGTGCCAGCAGTAACCACATGGGTAAGACTGAAGCTTTCTTT	CASSNHMGKTEAFF
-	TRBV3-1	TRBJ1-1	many	TGTGCCAGCAGCCAGGGCACCTACTCTGAAGCTTTCTTT	CASSQGTYSEAFF
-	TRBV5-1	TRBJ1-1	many	TGCGCCAGCAGAAGCCCAGGGGCCACTGAAGCTTTCTTT	CASRSPGATEAFF
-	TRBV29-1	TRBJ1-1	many	TGCAGCGTTGTTGTGTTGAACACTGAAGCTTTCTTT	CSVVVLNTEAFF
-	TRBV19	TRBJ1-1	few	TGTGCCAGTAGCCAACATACAGGCGGGGGTACTGAAGCTTTCTTT	CASSQHTGGGTEAFF
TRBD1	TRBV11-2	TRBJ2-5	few	TGTGCCACGGGTTCCGGACAGGGGCAAGAGACCCAGTACTTC	CATGSGQGQETQYF
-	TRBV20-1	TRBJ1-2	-	TGCAGTGCCGGAGGGTTGGGCCCCTATGGCTACAGCTTC	CSAGGLGPYGYSF